This paragraph covers one T cell receptor (beta chain) sequence. The CDR3 runs to 14 residues. The germline V and J ends were trimmed by 7 bases and 0 bases, with 10 bases remaining between them. Germline CDR1 MNHEY, CDR2 SMNVEV (reference sequence). This sample was included in a study of blood T cell repertoires in COVID-19. Study-level background: Collection of acute and convalescent COVID-19 samples took place in the United States, Italy and Spain. Sources were T cells, B-cell-depleted T cells, or PBMCs; the material itself was cDNA or gDNA.

Original processing notes: Amplification of reference gene primers provided the estimated nucleated cell counts. TCRdb's copy holds only in-frame clones and misses some; the assay was immunoSEQ multiplex PCR. The V and J calls and the clone size are those of that table, but D and trimming were determined from the DNA. The sample shows 250,000 to 300,000 clones, roughly 85% of them seen only once. This TCR derives from a woman in her sixties or seventies with acute or convalescent COVID-19. The chain employs TRBV27 and TRBJ1-5; weak D call: TRBD1 (6 bases). Sequencing was performed on peripheral blood. The CDR3 is CASKTGISNQPQHF. As DNA, the CDR3 is TGTGCCAGCAAGACAGGAATTAGCAATCAGCCCCAGCATTTT.